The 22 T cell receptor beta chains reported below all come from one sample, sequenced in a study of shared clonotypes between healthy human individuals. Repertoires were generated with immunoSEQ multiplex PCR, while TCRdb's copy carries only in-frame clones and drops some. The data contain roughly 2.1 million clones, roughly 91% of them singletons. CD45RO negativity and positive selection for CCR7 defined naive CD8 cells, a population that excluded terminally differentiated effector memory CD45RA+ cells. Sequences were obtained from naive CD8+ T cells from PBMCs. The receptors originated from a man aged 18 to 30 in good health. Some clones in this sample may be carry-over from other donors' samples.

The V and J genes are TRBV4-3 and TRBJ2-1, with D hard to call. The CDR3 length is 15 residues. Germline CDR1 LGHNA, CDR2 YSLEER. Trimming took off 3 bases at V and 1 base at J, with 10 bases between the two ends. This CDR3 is CASSQAQGSYNEQFF. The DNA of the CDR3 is TGCGCCAGCAGCCAGGCCCAAGGGTCCTACAATGAGCAGTTCTTC.

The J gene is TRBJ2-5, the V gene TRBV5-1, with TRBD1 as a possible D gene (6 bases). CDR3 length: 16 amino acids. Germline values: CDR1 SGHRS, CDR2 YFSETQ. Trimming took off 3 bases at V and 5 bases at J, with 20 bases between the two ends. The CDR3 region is CASSSSQGTSYETQYF. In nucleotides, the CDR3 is TGCGCCAGCAGCTCGTCGCAGGGGACAAGTTACGAGACCCAGTACTTC.

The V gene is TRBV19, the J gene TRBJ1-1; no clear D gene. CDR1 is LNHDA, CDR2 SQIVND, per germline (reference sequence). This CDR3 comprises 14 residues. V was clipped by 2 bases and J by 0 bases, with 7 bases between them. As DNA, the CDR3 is TGTGCCAGTAGTATACACAGACTGAACACTGAAGCTTTCTTT. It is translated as CASSIHRLNTEAFF.

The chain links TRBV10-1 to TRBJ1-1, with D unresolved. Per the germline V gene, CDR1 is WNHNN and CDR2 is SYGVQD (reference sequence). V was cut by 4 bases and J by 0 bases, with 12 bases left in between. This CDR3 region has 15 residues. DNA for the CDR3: TGCGCCAGCAGTGCCTACCAACAGCTGAACACTGAAGCTTTCTTT. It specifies CASSAYQQLNTEAFF.

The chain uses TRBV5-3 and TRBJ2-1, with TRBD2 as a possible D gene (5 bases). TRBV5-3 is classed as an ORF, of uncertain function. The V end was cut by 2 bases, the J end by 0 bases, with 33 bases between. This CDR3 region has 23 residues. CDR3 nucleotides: TGTGCCAGAAGCTTCGGGCCTAGCAGAGACGAAAACCCCCCCCGGACCTCCTACAATGAGCAGTTCTTC. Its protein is CARSFGPSRDENPPRTSYNEQFF.

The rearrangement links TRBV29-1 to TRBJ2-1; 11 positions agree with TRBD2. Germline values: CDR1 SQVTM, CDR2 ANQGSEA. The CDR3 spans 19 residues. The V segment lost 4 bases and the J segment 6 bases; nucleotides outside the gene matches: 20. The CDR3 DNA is TGCAGCGTTGTAGGCAGGGGGGGGCGCGGGACTAGCGGAGCCAATGAGCAGTTCTTC. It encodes CSVVGRGGRGTSGANEQFF.

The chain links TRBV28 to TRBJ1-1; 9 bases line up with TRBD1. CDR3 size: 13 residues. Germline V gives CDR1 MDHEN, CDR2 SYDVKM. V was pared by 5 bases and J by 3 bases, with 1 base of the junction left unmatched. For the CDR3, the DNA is TGTGCCAGCAGTGGACAGGGGCACACTGAAGCTTTCTTT. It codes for CASSGQGHTEAFF.

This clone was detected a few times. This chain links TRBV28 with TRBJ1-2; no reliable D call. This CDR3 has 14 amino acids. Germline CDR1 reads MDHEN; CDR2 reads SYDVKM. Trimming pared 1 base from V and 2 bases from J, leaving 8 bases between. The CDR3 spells CASSLSPANYGYTF. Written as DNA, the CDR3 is TGTGCCAGCAGTTTATCCCCCGCAAACTATGGCTACACCTTC.

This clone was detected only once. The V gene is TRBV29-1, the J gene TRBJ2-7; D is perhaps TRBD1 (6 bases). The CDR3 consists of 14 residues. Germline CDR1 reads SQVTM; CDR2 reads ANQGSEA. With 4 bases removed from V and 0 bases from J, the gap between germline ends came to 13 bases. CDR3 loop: CSVVGQGTSYEQYF. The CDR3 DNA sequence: TGCAGCGTTGTCGGTCAGGGGACCTCCTACGAGCAGTACTTC.

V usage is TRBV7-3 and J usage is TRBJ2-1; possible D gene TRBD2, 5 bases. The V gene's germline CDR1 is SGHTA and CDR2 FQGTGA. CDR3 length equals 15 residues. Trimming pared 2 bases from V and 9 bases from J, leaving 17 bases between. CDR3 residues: CASSLSVNLGGEQFF. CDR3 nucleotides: TGTGCCAGCAGCTTATCTGTAAACTTAGGAGGTGAGCAGTTCTTC.

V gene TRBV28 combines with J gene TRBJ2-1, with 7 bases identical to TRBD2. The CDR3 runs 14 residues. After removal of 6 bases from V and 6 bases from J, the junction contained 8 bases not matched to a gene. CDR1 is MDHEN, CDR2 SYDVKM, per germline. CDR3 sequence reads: CASSPRREINEQFF. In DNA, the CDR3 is TGTGCCAGCAGCCCTAGGCGGGAGATCAATGAGCAGTTCTTC.

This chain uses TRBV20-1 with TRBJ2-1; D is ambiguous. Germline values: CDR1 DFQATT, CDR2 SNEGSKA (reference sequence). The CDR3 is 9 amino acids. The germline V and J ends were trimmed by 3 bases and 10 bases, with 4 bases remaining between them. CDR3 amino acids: CSARPEQFF. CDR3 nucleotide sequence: TGCAGTGCTAGGCCCGAGCAGTTCTTC.

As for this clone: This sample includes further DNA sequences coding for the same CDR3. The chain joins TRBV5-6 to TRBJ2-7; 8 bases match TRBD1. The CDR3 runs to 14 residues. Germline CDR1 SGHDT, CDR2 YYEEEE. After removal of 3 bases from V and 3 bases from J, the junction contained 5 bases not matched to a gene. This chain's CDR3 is CASSSGTGFYEQYF. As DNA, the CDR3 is TGTGCCAGCAGCTCCGGGACAGGCTTCTACGAGCAGTACTTC.

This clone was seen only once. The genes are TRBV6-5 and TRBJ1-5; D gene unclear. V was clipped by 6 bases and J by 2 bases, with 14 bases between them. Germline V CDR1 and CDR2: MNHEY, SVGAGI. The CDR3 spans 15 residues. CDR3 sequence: CASRMGSGGNQPQHF. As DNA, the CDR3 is TGTGCCAGCAGAATGGGATCCGGGGGCAATCAGCCCCAGCATTTT.

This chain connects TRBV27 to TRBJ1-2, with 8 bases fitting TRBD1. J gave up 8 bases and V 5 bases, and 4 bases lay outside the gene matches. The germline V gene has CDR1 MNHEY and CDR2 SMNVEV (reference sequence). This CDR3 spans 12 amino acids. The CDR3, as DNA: TGTGCCAGCAGTGCCAGGGGGCGCGGCTACACCTTC. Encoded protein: CASSARGRGYTF.

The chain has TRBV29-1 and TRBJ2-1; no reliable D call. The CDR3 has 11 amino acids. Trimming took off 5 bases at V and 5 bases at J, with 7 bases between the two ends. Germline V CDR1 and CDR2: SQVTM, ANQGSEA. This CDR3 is CSVSVNNEQFF. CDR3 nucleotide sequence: TGCAGCGTTTCAGTAAACAATGAGCAGTTCTTC.

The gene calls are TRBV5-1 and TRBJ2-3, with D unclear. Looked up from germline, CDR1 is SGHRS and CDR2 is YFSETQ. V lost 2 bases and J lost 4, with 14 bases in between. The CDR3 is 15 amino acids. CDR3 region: CASSFSIPGPDTQYF. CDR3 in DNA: TGCGCCAGCAGCTTCTCAATCCCCGGGCCAGATACGCAGTATTTT. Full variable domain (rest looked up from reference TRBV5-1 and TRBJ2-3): KAGVTQTPRYLIKTRGQQVTLSCSPISGHRSVSWYQQTPGQGLQFLFEYFSETQRNKGNFPGRFSGRQFSNSRSEMNVSTLELGDSALYLCASSFSIPGPDTQYFGPGTRLTVL.

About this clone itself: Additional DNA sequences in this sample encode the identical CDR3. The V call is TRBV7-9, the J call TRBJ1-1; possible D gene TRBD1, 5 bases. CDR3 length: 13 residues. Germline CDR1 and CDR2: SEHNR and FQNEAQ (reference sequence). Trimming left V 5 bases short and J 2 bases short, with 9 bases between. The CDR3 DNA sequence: TGTGCCAGCAGCCCGGGACCTAACACTGAAGCTTTCTTT. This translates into CASSPGPNTEAFF.

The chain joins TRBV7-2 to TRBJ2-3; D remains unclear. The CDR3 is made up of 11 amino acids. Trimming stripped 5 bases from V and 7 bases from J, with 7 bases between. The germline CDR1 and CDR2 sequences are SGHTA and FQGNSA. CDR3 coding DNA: TGTGCCAGCAGCCGACCCAATACGCAGTATTTT. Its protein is CASSRPNTQYF.

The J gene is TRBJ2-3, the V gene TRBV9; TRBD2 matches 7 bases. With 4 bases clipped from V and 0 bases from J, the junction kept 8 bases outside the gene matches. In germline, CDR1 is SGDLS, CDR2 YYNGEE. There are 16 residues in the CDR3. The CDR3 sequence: CASSPWASGSTDTQYF. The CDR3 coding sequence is TGTGCCAGCAGCCCCTGGGCTAGCGGTAGCACAGATACGCAGTATTTT.

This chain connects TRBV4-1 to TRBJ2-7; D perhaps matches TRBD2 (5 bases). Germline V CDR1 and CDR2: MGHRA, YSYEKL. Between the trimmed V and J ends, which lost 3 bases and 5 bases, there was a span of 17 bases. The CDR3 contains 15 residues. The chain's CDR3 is CASSQLLGRVHEQYF. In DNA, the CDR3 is TGCGCCAGCAGCCAGCTACTAGGGAGAGTCCACGAGCAGTACTTC.

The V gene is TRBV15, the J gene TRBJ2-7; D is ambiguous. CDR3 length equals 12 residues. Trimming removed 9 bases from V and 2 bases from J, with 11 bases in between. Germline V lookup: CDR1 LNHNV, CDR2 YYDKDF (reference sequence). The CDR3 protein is CATSDTTYEQYF. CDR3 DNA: TGTGCCACGTCAGACACCACCTACGAGCAGTACTTC.